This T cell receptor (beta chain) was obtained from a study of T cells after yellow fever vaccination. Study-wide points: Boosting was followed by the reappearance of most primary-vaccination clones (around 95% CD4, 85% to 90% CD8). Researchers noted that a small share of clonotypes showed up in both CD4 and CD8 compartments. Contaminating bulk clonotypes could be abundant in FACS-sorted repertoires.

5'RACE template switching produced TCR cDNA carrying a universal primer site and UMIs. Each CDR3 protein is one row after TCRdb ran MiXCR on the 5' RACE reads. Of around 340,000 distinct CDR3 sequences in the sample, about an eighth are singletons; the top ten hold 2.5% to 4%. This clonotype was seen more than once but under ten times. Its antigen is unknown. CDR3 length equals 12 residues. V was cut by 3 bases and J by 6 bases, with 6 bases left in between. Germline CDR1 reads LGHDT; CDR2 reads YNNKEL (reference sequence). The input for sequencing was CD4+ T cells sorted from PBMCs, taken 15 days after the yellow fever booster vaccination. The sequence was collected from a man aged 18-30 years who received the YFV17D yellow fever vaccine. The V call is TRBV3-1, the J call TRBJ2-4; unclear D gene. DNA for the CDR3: TGTGCCAGCAGCCATTCGAGAAACATTCAGTACTTC. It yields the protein CASSHSRNIQYF.